What follows is one T cell receptor (beta chain) and its context. It has no known antigen specificity. Base qualities are not provided; no much larger clone lies one nucleotide away. The data are from a study of blood T cell repertoires in COVID-19 (dated by TCRdb to about 2020). Turning to the overall study: Samples covering the acute and convalescent phases of COVID-19 were provided by collaborators in the United States, Italy and Spain. The prospective study material was composed of cDNA or gDNA derived from T cells, B-cell-depleted T cells, or PBMCs. Subjects who had been exposed to COVID-19, were actively infected with it, or had recovered from it provided the deeply sampled blood TCRbeta repertoires that made up the dataset. The repertoires were made available in a free public database intended to serve as a resource for research on the immune response to SARS-CoV-2. Samples came from the ongoing ImmuneRACE study (first 160 participants) plus 1,254 subjects from 6 global collaborators. Nearly every sample came with metadata listing a de-identified subject ID, COVID-19 status, age in years and sex. Where HLA class I and class II types were available, the types were taken from metadata supplied by the sample provider, not from assay-based typing.

V has 4 bases trimmed and J has 4 bases trimmed; junction bases matching no gene number 4. The cysteine opens and the phenylalanine closes a CDR3 of 14 amino acids. The kept DNA is CDR3 alone, 42 bases in frame from the first base. Sequences SGDLS (CDR1) and YYNGEE (CDR2) are obtained from the germline V gene. TCRbeta CDR3 regions were amplified from genomic DNA using the immunoSEQ Assay, a bias-controlled multiplex PCR. The authors' pipeline ran thus. Within the assay, amplification of reference gene primers was used to estimate how many nucleated cells each sample contained. To quantify the absolute abundance of each unique TCRbeta CDR3 rearrangement, sequence reads were collapsed and filtered. For each sample, productive Simpson clonality was calculated by taking the square root of Simpson's diversity index across productive rearrangements. TCRdb took this table from immuneACCESS and kept in-frame rearrangements with V and J called. Such tables lack part of the clones; where checked against another copy, unresolved V genes explain under half of the gap, and the rest is unexplained. The D gene and trimming were derived from the DNA, and the V and J assignments and clone size from that table. In all, the sample holds under 170,000 clones, and approximately 88% of those were seen once. The top ten clonotypes cover 2.2% of the sample.

The collaborating institutions used their own protocols to collect whole blood in K2EDTA tubes. Collaborator samples were shipped for TCRbeta analysis as frozen whole blood, isolated PBMCs, or DNA extracted from either sample type. The paper's findings and limits, for the study overall: Clinical and demographic metadata were provided uncurated, with the amount varying by source and participant.

This clonotype was sampled from a man between 65 and 85 years old with acute or convalescent COVID-19. The rearrangement joined TRBV9 to TRBJ2-2; the junction holds 7 bases that match TRBD1. Material: peripheral blood. The DNA sequence reads TGTGCCAGCAGCCAGGGACAGACCACCGGGGAGCTGTTTTTT. Its protein reads: CASSQGQTTGELFF.